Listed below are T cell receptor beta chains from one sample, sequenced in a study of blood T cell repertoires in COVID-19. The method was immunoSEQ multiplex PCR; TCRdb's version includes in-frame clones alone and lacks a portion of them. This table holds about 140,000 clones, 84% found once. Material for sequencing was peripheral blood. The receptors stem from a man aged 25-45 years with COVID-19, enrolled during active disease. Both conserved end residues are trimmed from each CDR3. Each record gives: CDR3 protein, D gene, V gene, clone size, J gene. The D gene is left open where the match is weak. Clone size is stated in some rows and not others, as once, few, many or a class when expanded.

cdr3_aa: SARAGQGGEQY
d_call: TRBD1
v_call: TRBV29-1
clone_size: .
j_call: TRBJ2-7

cdr3_aa: ASSLGALNQPQH
d_call: .
v_call: TRBV6-6
clone_size: .
j_call: TRBJ1-5

cdr3_aa: ASSSPSEGSGRFDNEQF
d_call: TRBD2
v_call: TRBV7-6
clone_size: .
j_call: TRBJ2-1

cdr3_aa: ASSQASQGESGELF
d_call: TRBD1
v_call: TRBV9
clone_size: .
j_call: TRBJ2-2

cdr3_aa: ASSLQIYGYT
d_call: .
v_call: TRBV28
clone_size: .
j_call: TRBJ1-2

cdr3_aa: ASSRASGPTYEQY
d_call: TRBD2
v_call: TRBV7-2
clone_size: once
j_call: TRBJ2-7

cdr3_aa: ASSDGVAF
d_call: .
v_call: TRBV2
clone_size: few
j_call: TRBJ1-1

cdr3_aa: ASSPNYREQY
d_call: .
v_call: TRBV9
clone_size: .
j_call: TRBJ2-7

cdr3_aa: ASSQDGREPEQY
d_call: TRBD2
v_call: TRBV3-1/TRBV3-2
clone_size: .
j_call: TRBJ2-7

cdr3_aa: ATSDARGANQPQH
d_call: .
v_call: TRBV24-1
clone_size: .
j_call: TRBJ1-5

cdr3_aa: ASSLTGGRHNSPLH
d_call: .
v_call: TRBV7-3
clone_size: once
j_call: TRBJ1-6

cdr3_aa: ASSLQGTGELF
d_call: .
v_call: TRBV11-3
clone_size: once
j_call: TRBJ2-2

cdr3_aa: ATSELGSGREYNEQF
d_call: .
v_call: TRBV24-1
clone_size: few
j_call: TRBJ2-1

cdr3_aa: ASSLAGTGVDTQY
d_call: .
v_call: TRBV27
clone_size: .
j_call: TRBJ2-3

cdr3_aa: SVEGQKYNEQF
d_call: .
v_call: TRBV29-1
clone_size: .
j_call: TRBJ2-1

cdr3_aa: AGEQGADAF
d_call: TRBD1
v_call: TRBV30
clone_size: .
j_call: TRBJ1-1

cdr3_aa: AISVGGSSYNEQF
d_call: TRBD2
v_call: TRBV10-3
clone_size: .
j_call: TRBJ2-1

cdr3_aa: ATQISGTGFAEAF
d_call: TRBD1
v_call: TRBV25-1
clone_size: .
j_call: TRBJ1-1

cdr3_aa: ASALTARGTEAF
d_call: .
v_call: TRBV12-5
clone_size: .
j_call: TRBJ1-1

cdr3_aa: ASSPAPPSSPLH
d_call: .
v_call: TRBV3-1/TRBV3-2
clone_size: .
j_call: TRBJ1-6

cdr3_aa: SAKTGGYEQY
d_call: TRBD1
v_call: TRBV29-1
clone_size: .
j_call: TRBJ2-7

cdr3_aa: ASRAGVRNQPQH
d_call: .
v_call: TRBV6-5
clone_size: .
j_call: TRBJ1-5

cdr3_aa: ASSLVGSSGGSPLH
d_call: .
v_call: TRBV5-1
clone_size: .
j_call: TRBJ1-6

cdr3_aa: SVAGLAGTDTQY
d_call: TRBD2
v_call: TRBV29-1
clone_size: .
j_call: TRBJ2-3

cdr3_aa: ASSLSGQGAWSPLH
d_call: TRBD1
v_call: TRBV7-9
clone_size: .
j_call: TRBJ1-6

cdr3_aa: ASSTSRGQGFYEQY
d_call: TRBD1
v_call: TRBV19
clone_size: .
j_call: TRBJ2-7

cdr3_aa: ASSDARRGLTGELF
d_call: TRBD1
v_call: TRBV7-2
clone_size: .
j_call: TRBJ2-2

cdr3_aa: ASASLPGVSNEQY
d_call: .
v_call: TRBV6-5
clone_size: .
j_call: TRBJ2-7

cdr3_aa: ASSYDTTKNIQY
d_call: .
v_call: TRBV6-5
clone_size: .
j_call: TRBJ2-4

cdr3_aa: ATLTEMNTEAF
d_call: .
v_call: TRBV10-3
clone_size: .
j_call: TRBJ1-1

cdr3_aa: ASISKGGNTEAF
d_call: .
v_call: TRBV21-1
clone_size: .
j_call: TRBJ1-1

cdr3_aa: ATSRDQGGETQY
d_call: TRBD2
v_call: TRBV15
clone_size: .
j_call: TRBJ2-5

cdr3_aa: ASSLRRDTDTQY
d_call: .
v_call: TRBV7-3
clone_size: .
j_call: TRBJ2-3

cdr3_aa: ASSQDIAGYSNEQF
d_call: TRBD2
v_call: TRBV4-3
clone_size: few
j_call: TRBJ2-1

cdr3_aa: ASSSSYEQY
d_call: .
v_call: TRBV27
clone_size: .
j_call: TRBJ2-7

cdr3_aa: ASSPIPGARETQY
d_call: .
v_call: TRBV18
clone_size: .
j_call: TRBJ2-5

cdr3_aa: ASSKRDGVGAGELF
d_call: .
v_call: TRBV4-2
clone_size: .
j_call: TRBJ2-2

cdr3_aa: ASSLRQGTYEQY
d_call: .
v_call: TRBV28
clone_size: .
j_call: TRBJ2-7

cdr3_aa: ASSQDTGPEQY
d_call: .
v_call: TRBV3-1/TRBV3-2
clone_size: .
j_call: TRBJ2-7

cdr3_aa: AWANRGLVYEQY
d_call: TRBD1
v_call: TRBV30
clone_size: once
j_call: TRBJ2-7

cdr3_aa: ASSYRNRGNSPLH
d_call: TRBD1
v_call: TRBV6-2/TRBV6-3
clone_size: few
j_call: TRBJ1-6

cdr3_aa: ASSATSGSYEQY
d_call: TRBD2
v_call: TRBV5-1
clone_size: .
j_call: TRBJ2-7